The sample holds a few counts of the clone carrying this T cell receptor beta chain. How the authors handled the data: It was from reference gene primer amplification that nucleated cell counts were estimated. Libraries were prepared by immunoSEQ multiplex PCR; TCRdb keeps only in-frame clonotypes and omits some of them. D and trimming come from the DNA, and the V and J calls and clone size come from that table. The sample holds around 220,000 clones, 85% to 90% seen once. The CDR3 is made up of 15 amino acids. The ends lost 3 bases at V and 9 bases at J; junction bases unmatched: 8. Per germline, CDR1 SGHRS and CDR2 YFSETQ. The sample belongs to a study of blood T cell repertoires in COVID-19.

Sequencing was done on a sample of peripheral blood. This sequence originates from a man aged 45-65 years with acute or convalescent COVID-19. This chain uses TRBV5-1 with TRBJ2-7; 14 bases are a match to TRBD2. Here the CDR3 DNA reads TGCGCCAGCAGCTCATTGGGACTAGCGGGGGACGGGCAGTACTTC. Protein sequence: CASSSLGLAGDGQYF.